These 22 T cell receptor beta chains share one sample of origin, sequenced in a study of T cells after posttransplantation cyclophosphamide. Sequencing used immunoSEQ multiplex PCR; TCRdb keeps in-frame clones, though not all of them. Of 8,500 to 13,000 clones in the sample, approximately 86% were seen once. Busulfan-fludarabine conditioning, marrow transplant, and cyclophosphamide on days +3 and +4 were administered. The source was CD4+ T cells sorted from PBMCs, collected after allogeneic stem cell transplant with posttransplant cyclophosphamide. Receptor source: a male patient aged 25-45 years who received an allogeneic stem cell transplant from a related donor, was CMV-positive, and had acute GVHD only. Some T cells may trace back to the graft donor.

CDR3 loop: CASSDTLTGGGTEAFF. The CDR3 nucleotides read TGTGCCAGCAGCGATACTTTGACAGGAGGCGGTACTGAAGCTTTCTTT. The chain carries TRBV4-2 and TRBJ1-1, with D perhaps matching TRBD1 (6 bases). V gave up 5 bases and J gave up 5 bases, with 21 bases separating them. The CDR3 has 16 amino acids. The germline CDR1 and CDR2 sequences are LGHNA and YNFKEQ.

CDR3 bases: TGCGCCAGCGCTACGCGGCCCGGAGGAGATACGCAGTATTTT. Its protein product is CASATRPGGDTQYF. The chain recombines TRBV5-1 with TRBJ2-3; possible D gene TRBD2, 5 bases. CDR3 size: 14 residues. Between the trimmed V and J ends, which lost 7 bases and 5 bases, there was a span of 17 bases. Germline CDR1 and CDR2: SGHRS and YFSETQ.

V gene TRBV6-4 combines with J gene TRBJ2-1; tentative D call: TRBD1 (5 bases). Germline CDR1 reads MRHNA; CDR2 reads SNTAGT. V lost 0 bases, J lost 5 bases, and 11 bases lay in between. The CDR3 is made up of 15 amino acids. The CDR3 nucleotides are TGTGCCAGCAGTGACTCCGCAGGGCTAAACAATGAGCAGTTCTTC. It codes for CASSDSAGLNNEQFF.

CDR3 in amino acids: CASSTAGGQGIRSGNTIYF. The CDR3 DNA is TGTGCCAGCAGTACCGCAGGCGGACAGGGCATAAGATCTGGAAACACCATATATTTT. V usage is TRBV2 and J usage is TRBJ1-3, with 8 bases matching TRBD1. From germline, CDR1 is SNHLY and CDR2 FYNNEI. V gave up 5 bases and J gave up 1 base; unmatched junction bases: 16. The length of the CDR3 is 19 residues. The full variable domain, completed using reference TRBV2 and TRBJ1-3, is EPEVTQTPSHQVTQMGQEVILRCVPISNHLYFYWYRQILGQKVEFLVSFYNNEISEKSEIFDDQFSVERPDGSNFTLKIRSTKLEDSAMYFCASSTAGGQGIRSGNTIYFGEGSWLTVV.

The CDR3 protein is CASSRTLTGPYEQYF. The CDR3 DNA is TGTGCCAGTAGTCGTACCTTGACAGGGCCCTACGAGCAGTACTTC. The chain uses TRBV19 and TRBJ2-7, with TRBD1 matching 7 bases. Germline assignment: CDR1 LNHDA and CDR2 SQIVND (reference sequence). The CDR3 consists of 15 residues. V lost 5 bases and J lost 2; bases outside the gene matches: 9.

The chain links TRBV27 to TRBJ2-1; tentative D call: TRBD2 (7 bases). V shed 5 bases and J shed 4 bases, with 18 bases lying between them. Germline CDR1 is MNHEY and CDR2 is SMNVEV (reference sequence). This CDR3 is 16 amino acids long. The CDR3 DNA reads TGTGCCAGCAGTGCGCAGGGGCGCGGGGGATACAATGAGCAGTTCTTC. Translated, it gives CASSAQGRGGYNEQFF.

The CDR3 reads CSVEGDRLGKLFF. For the CDR3, the DNA is TGCAGCGTTGAAGGGGACAGGTTGGGGAAACTGTTTTTT. The rearrangement joins TRBV29-1 to TRBJ1-4; 8 bases agree with TRBD1. After removal of 1 base from V and 11 bases from J, the junction contained 6 bases not matched to a gene. CDR1 is SQVTM, CDR2 ANQGSEA, per germline. CDR3 length: 13 residues.

This chain uses TRBV5-1 with TRBJ2-5, with D possibly matching TRBD1 (5 bases). Per the germline V gene, CDR1 is SGHRS and CDR2 is YFSETQ. CDR3 length: 13 residues. V lost 5 bases to trimming and J lost 4 bases, with 12 bases between them. Written as DNA, the CDR3 is TGCGCCAGCAGTCAGACAGCGCGAGAGACCCAGTACTTC. Translation: CASSQTARETQYF.

The chain recombines TRBV7-2 with TRBJ2-7; D possibly corresponds to TRBD2 (7 bases). The CDR3 is 18 residues long. The ends were cut back, 2 bases at V and 0 bases at J, with 20 bases in the middle. The germline CDR1 and CDR2 sequences are SGHTA and FQGNSA. CDR3 nucleotide sequence: TGTGCCAGCAGCTTACAGGGGTCAGGGAGGGGACCCTCCTACGAGCAGTACTTC. Translating gives CASSLQGSGRGPSYEQYF.

This clone is medium-sized (0.01 to 0.1%) in the sample. CDR3 sequence (DNA): TGCGCCAGCAGTTTCGGGGAGAACACTGAAGCTTTCTTT. This sequence encodes CASSFGENTEAFF. This chain joins TRBV10-2 and TRBJ1-1, with D hard to call. The V gene's germline CDR1 is WSHSY and CDR2 SAAADI. Trimming stripped 5 bases from V and 1 base from J, with 8 bases between. The CDR3 has 13 amino acids.

The V gene is TRBV5-6, the J gene TRBJ1-2; 10 bases agree with TRBD1. The CDR3 length is 16 residues. Germline trimming cut 4 bases from V and 7 bases from J; bases unmatched to any gene: 13. Germline assignment: CDR1 SGHDT and CDR2 YYEEEE. This CDR3 reads CASSVVAGTGVPGYTF. The CDR3 nucleotides read TGTGCCAGCAGCGTAGTCGCCGGGACAGGGGTGCCTGGCTACACCTTC.

This rearrangement joins TRBV5-8 to TRBJ1-6; the match to TRBD1 covers 8 bases. Germline assignment: CDR1 SGHTS and CDR2 YDEGEE. This CDR3 is built from 14 residues. The ends lost 0 bases at V and 8 bases at J; junction bases unmatched: 1. Written as DNA, the CDR3 is TGTGCCAGCAGCTTGGACAGGGGGGATTCACCCCTCCACTTT. This sequence encodes CASSLDRGDSPLHF.

The V and J genes are TRBV19 and TRBJ2-7, with D possibly TRBD1 on 5 matching bases. Germline CDR1 and CDR2: LNHDA and SQIVND (reference sequence). V was cut by 4 bases and J by 3 bases, with 16 bases left in between. The CDR3 totals 15 residues. CDR3 in DNA: TGTGCCAGTAGTACAAATACAGGTTATAACTACGAGCAGTACTTC. This gives the protein CASSTNTGYNYEQYF.

This chain joins TRBV14 and TRBJ1-2; D is unresolved. The CDR3 covers 13 residues. Per germline, CDR1 SGHDN and CDR2 FVKESK. V was clipped by 1 base and J by 8 bases, with 11 bases between them. Here the CDR3 reads CASSQVGRRGYTF. The CDR3 nucleotides read TGTGCCAGCAGCCAAGTAGGGAGACGCGGCTACACCTTC.

The chain links TRBV11-2 to TRBJ2-3; TRBD2 matches at 16 bases. With 0 bases clipped from V and 1 base from J, the junction kept 7 bases outside the gene matches. The CDR3 extends over 20 amino acids. The germline CDR1 and CDR2 sequences are SGHAT and FQNNGV. The CDR3 DNA is TGTGCCAGCAGCTTAGATATGGGACTAGCGGGGGGGAGGCGCACAGATACGCAGTATTTT. This codes for CASSLDMGLAGGRRTDTQYF.

The CDR3 sequence is CASSLGASGGTDTQYF. In nucleotides, the CDR3 is TGTGCCAGCAGCTTAGGAGCTAGCGGGGGGACAGATACGCAGTATTTT. The rearrangement uses TRBV7-2 and TRBJ2-3; 11 bases line up with TRBD2. Trimming cost V 1 base and J 3 bases; bases outside gene matches: 3. CDR3 length: 16 residues. CDR1 is SGHTA and CDR2 is FQGNSA in the germline V gene. The entire variable domain, with the rest obtained from reference TRBV7-2 and TRBJ2-3, is as follows: GAGVSQSPSNKVTEKGKDVELRCDPISGHTALYWYRQSLGQGLEFLIYFQGNSAPDKSGLPSDRFSAERTGGSVSTLTIQRTQQEDSAVYLCASSLGASGGTDTQYFGPGTRLTVL.

J is TRBJ2-2 and V is TRBV5-1, with 11 nucleotides matching TRBD2. The CDR3 sequence is 16 residues long. V lost 4 bases and J lost 4; bases outside the gene matches: 6. Per the germline V gene, CDR1 is SGHRS and CDR2 is YFSETQ. The CDR3 DNA is TGCGCCAGCAGCGAACTAGCGGGGGTTTCCACCGGGGAGCTGTTTTTT. As protein: CASSELAGVSTGELFF.

This sequence joins TRBV5-1 and TRBJ2-7, with D unclear. Deletions cut 3 bases from V and 3 bases from J, with 4 bases between. The CDR3 contains 11 residues. Germline CDR1 and CDR2: SGHRS and YFSETQ. CDR3 amino acids: CASSSFYEQYF. Written as DNA, the CDR3 is TGCGCCAGCAGCTCCTTCTACGAGCAGTACTTC.

The V and J genes are TRBV6-6 and TRBJ2-3, with a tentative D call TRBD2 (6 bases). Trimming cost V 2 bases and J 3 bases, with 12 bases left between them. In germline, CDR1 is MNHNY, CDR2 SVGAGI (reference sequence). The CDR3 consists of 15 residues. The DNA of the CDR3 is TGTGCCAGCAGTTACGAGGCGGGGAATACAGATACGCAGTATTTT. Translation: CASSYEAGNTDTQYF.

The chain uses TRBV18 and TRBJ1-1; 8 bases fit TRBD1. The germline V gene has CDR1 KGHSH and CDR2 LQKENI. V was clipped by 7 bases and J by 4 bases; unmatched bases: 8. The CDR3 covers 14 residues. Written as DNA, the CDR3 is TGTGCCAGCTTCAAACAGGGGGATCTCACTGAAGCTTTCTTT. The encoded protein is CASFKQGDLTEAFF.

This chain joins TRBV10-3 and TRBJ1-6; D perhaps matches TRBD1 (6 bases). V lost 5 bases and J 7 bases, leaving 12 bases between the germline ends. Germline loops: CDR1 ENHRY, CDR2 SYGVKD. CDR3 length: 14 amino acids. The CDR3 sequence: CAISTDRQNSPLHF. The CDR3, as DNA: TGTGCCATCAGTACCGACAGGCAGAATTCACCCCTCCACTTT.

The chain carries TRBV10-3 and TRBJ2-1, with 12 bases identical to TRBD2. The ends lost 4 bases at V and 8 bases at J; junction bases unmatched: 3. The CDR3 has 14 residues. CDR1 is ENHRY, CDR2 SYGVKD, per germline. The CDR3, as DNA: TGTGCCATCAGTGGGCTAGCGGGGGGGCATGAGCAGTTCTTC. Translation gives CAISGLAGGHEQFF.